A single sample gave rise to the 2 T cell receptor beta chains below, sequenced in a study of CD8 T cells in ankylosing spondylitis (dated by TCRdb to 2017 to 2019). The method was 5' RACE. Sequencer: Illumina HiSeq 2500. TCRdb ran its own pipeline on the public reads, namely fastp trimming at Q25 and MiXCR clone calling, and kept in-frame beta chains. Under each unique CDR3 protein, matching rows form one entry showing the most common genes and DNA. Within this sample are a few hundred thousand distinct CDR3 sequences, with about 20% of them counted one time only. Roughly 7.3% of the sample belongs to the ten largest clones. The specimen sequenced was blood, either unsorted or a sorted T cell fraction (not recorded which). These receptors were collected from a male donor with ankylosing spondylitis or in good health (not recorded which).

CDR3 coding DNA: TGCAGTGCTAGAGATCCAAGACAGGTTAGGCAGCCCCAGCATTTT. This encodes CSARDPRQVRQPQHF. The chain combines TRBV20-1 with TRBJ1-5, with a possible D match to TRBD1 (6 bases). The V end was cut by 0 bases, the J end by 7 bases, with 16 bases between. Germline CDR1 is DFQATT and CDR2 is SNEGSKA (reference sequence). The CDR3 spans 15 residues.

This sequence joins TRBV5-1 and TRBJ2-1; 13 positions agree with TRBD2. Trimming removed 0 bases from V and 7 bases from J; junction bases left unmatched: 4. CDR1 and CDR2 from the germline V gene are SGHRS and YFSETQ. This CDR3 has 16 residues. The CDR3 here is CASSLVGTSGENEQFF. CDR3 DNA: TGCGCCAGCAGCTTGGTCGGGACTAGCGGGGAAAATGAGCAGTTCTTC.